This T cell receptor beta chain is from a study of blood T cells in healthy people across ages. Findings of the study overall: One million T cells yielded diversity estimates that were considered underestimates.

Collection of about 9.4 milliliters of peripheral blood was performed for each donor. This clonotype was found a few times. The antigen is not known. The second PCR ran about 6 to 12 cycles with a sample-barcoded 5' primer and J-beta primers. TCRdb called the 5' RACE reads again in MiXCR, with one record for every CDR3 protein. The table lists about 1 million distinct CDR3 sequences, 20% to 25% of them singletons. CDR3 length: 14 amino acids. The same data also contributed to another study, on T cells of mothers and their children. This second report adds: Primer M1S, used in the second PCR, introduced sample barcodes and 2-4 random nucleotides. Unrelated mother-child pairs always had slightly, but never significantly, lower normalized overlap than related pairs.

The clonotype was recovered from a girl aged 2-10 years in good health. The source material was blood. The chain recombines TRBV12-3 or TRBV12-4 with TRBJ2-1, with D uncertain. The DNA matches TRBJ2-5 better at its end, which makes the J call doubtful. The CDR3: CASGSMLRLETQYF. Written as DNA, the CDR3 is TGTGCCAGCGGCAGTATGTTGAGGTTGGAGACCCAGTACTTC.